This T cell receptor (beta chain) appears in the sequencing data of a study of CD8+ T cells in alopecia areata. After removal of 5 bases from V and 5 bases from J, the junction contained 15 bases not matched to a gene. Germline loops: CDR1 SGHTA, CDR2 FQGTGA. This CDR3 has 16 amino acids. Described treatment: oral pan-JAK inhibitor, 5-10 mg twice daily. Sequencing used cDNA as its template, made by extracting RNA and reverse transcribing it. Generated by immunoSEQ multiplex PCR, the TCRdb table keeps only in-frame clones and is missing some. There are about 76,000 clones in the sample; approximately 64% occur only once, and 20% to 25% lies in the top ten.

J is TRBJ2-7 and V is TRBV7-3, with TRBD2 matching over 7 bases. This TCR was recovered from a human donor with alopecia areata. The sequences come from CD8+ T cells sorted from blood, collected at week 24, from a patient treated with tofacitinib. The CDR3 is CASSPERSRGVNEQYF. As DNA, the CDR3 is TGTGCCAGCAGCCCAGAACGGTCACGGGGGGTAAACGAGCAGTACTTC.